Below, 30 T cell receptor beta chains from the same sample are listed, as sequenced in a study of blood T cell repertoires in COVID-19. Data came from immunoSEQ multiplex PCR; TCRdb stores just in-frame clones and leaves some out. The table records tens of thousands of clones, 86% of them present only once. Sequencing was performed on peripheral blood. Source of these receptors: a man between 45 and 60 years old with acute or convalescent COVID-19.

The chain combines TRBV24-1 with TRBJ1-3; D is perhaps TRBD1 (6 bases). The CDR3 contains 16 residues. Germline-derived CDR1 and CDR2 are KGHDR and SFDVKD. V dropped 2 bases and J dropped 0 bases, with 10 bases sitting between them. The CDR3 sequence: CATSDSRGTSGNTIYF. DNA of the CDR3: TGTGCCACCAGTGATTCGAGGGGGACCTCTGGAAACACCATATATTTT.

The chain is built from TRBV7-2 and TRBJ2-1, with 9 nucleotides matching TRBD1. Germline V gene data show CDR1 as SGHTA and CDR2 as FQGNSA. This CDR3 is 14 amino acids long. The J segment lost 7 bases and the V segment lost 0 bases, leaving 1 base of the junction unmatched. The DNA of the CDR3 is TGTGCCAGCAGCTTAGCGGACAGGGGAAATGAGCAGTTCTTC. It codes for CASSLADRGNEQFF.

This rearrangement joins TRBV10-2 to TRBJ1-5; D possibly corresponds to TRBD1 (5 bases). Germline CDR1 is WSHSY and CDR2 is SAAADI. Trimming took 5 bases from V and 1 from J, leaving 15 bases between them. The CDR3 has 16 amino acids. CDR3 sequence: CASSPVGGKSNQPQHF. CDR3 in DNA: TGCGCCAGCAGTCCAGTCGGGGGGAAGAGCAATCAGCCCCAGCATTTT.

This rearrangement joins TRBV12-3 or TRBV12-4 to TRBJ1-1; 7 nucleotides align to TRBD1. CDR3 size: 11 residues. V shed 6 bases, J shed 11 bases, and the junction held 6 bases outside the gene matches. The CDR3 loop reads CASSPDRAAFF. The DNA of the CDR3 is TGTGCCAGCAGCCCAGACAGGGCCGCTTTCTTT.

The chain links TRBV7-2 to TRBJ1-6; D perhaps matches TRBD1 (6 bases). This CDR3 spans 15 amino acids. The V and J ends lost 5 bases and 11 bases respectively, with 19 bases between them. The germline gives CDR1 SGHTA, CDR2 FQGNSA. CDR3 nucleotides: TGTGCCAGCAGCCCTAGCCGGGGGGCGATGACACCCCTCCACTTT. Its protein product is CASSPSRGAMTPLHF.

CDR3 sequence reads: CASSLQPRGNTEAFF. DNA for the CDR3: TGTGCCAGCAGCTTGCAGCCCAGGGGGAACACTGAAGCTTTCTTT. V is TRBV7-9 and J is TRBJ1-1; perhaps TRBD1 as D (6 bases). The CDR3 contains 15 residues. V was clipped by 3 bases and J by 1 base, with 12 bases between them. Germline V gives CDR1 SEHNR, CDR2 FQNEAQ (reference sequence). The complete variable domain, with remaining parts taken from reference TRBV7-9 and TRBJ1-1, reads DTGVSQNPRHKITKRGQNVTFRCDPISEHNRLYWYRQTLGQGPEFLTYFQNEAQLEKSRLLSDRFSAERPKGSFSTLEIQRTEQGDSAMYLCASSLQPRGNTEAFFGQGTRLTVV.

The chain uses TRBV9 and TRBJ1-1; D not resolved. The V gene's germline CDR1 is SGDLS and CDR2 YYNGEE. Between the trimmed V and J ends, which lost 0 bases and 1 base, there was a span of 7 bases. This CDR3 comprises 14 residues. CDR3: CASSVVGENTEAFF. The CDR3 DNA reads TGTGCCAGCAGCGTAGTCGGGGAGAACACTGAAGCTTTCTTT.

The chain links TRBV9 to TRBJ1-4; 9 nucleotides match TRBD1. The germline V gene encodes CDR1 SGDLS and CDR2 YYNGEE. V was clipped by 4 bases and J by 10 bases; unmatched bases: 5. CDR3 length equals 13 residues. Here the CDR3 reads CASSTTGGGKLFF. For the CDR3, the DNA is TGTGCCAGCAGCACCACAGGGGGCGGAAAACTGTTTTTT.

A few counts support this clone. This chain uses TRBV27 with TRBJ2-7, with 9 positions matching TRBD1. Per the germline V gene, CDR1 is MNHEY and CDR2 is SMNVEV (reference sequence). The length of the CDR3 is 14 residues. J lost 7 bases, V lost 3 bases, and 7 bases had no gene match. Written as DNA, the CDR3 is TGTGCCAGCAGTTTGGACAGGGGAGGTCGAGAGCAGTACTTC. This translates into CASSLDRGGREQYF.

The chain has TRBV28 and TRBJ2-3, with 9 bases identical to TRBD2. The CDR3 extends over 17 amino acids. With V trimmed by 6 bases and J by 4 bases, 14 bases remained unmatched. CDR1 and CDR2 (germline): MDHEN, SYDVKM. The CDR3 DNA reads TGTGCCAGCAGCCTGGTCCTGGGCGGGAGGGTGGCAGATACGCAGTATTTT. It specifies CASSLVLGGRVADTQYF.

V and J are TRBV25-1 and TRBJ2-1, with D possibly TRBD2 on 6 matching bases. V was clipped by 1 base and J by 7 bases, with 14 bases between them. The CDR3 is 15 residues long. Germline V gene lookup returns CDR1 MGHDK and CDR2 SYGVNS. The CDR3 bases are TGTGCCAGCAGTGAATCTTGGAGGGAGAGTAATGAGCAGTTCTTC. Its protein product is CASSESWRESNEQFF.

The V gene is TRBV7-3, the J gene TRBJ2-1, with 9 bases aligning to TRBD2. The CDR3 extends over 16 amino acids. The junction had 5 bases not matched to a gene; V was cut back by 5 bases and J by 0 bases. The germline gives CDR1 SGHTA, CDR2 FQGTGA. The CDR3 sequence is CASSPDSGGSYNEQFF. In DNA form, the CDR3 reads TGTGCCAGCAGCCCCGATAGCGGGGGCTCCTACAATGAGCAGTTCTTC.

V usage is TRBV29-1 and J usage is TRBJ2-2; TRBD2 aligns across 7 bases. CDR1 and CDR2 from the germline V gene are SQVTM and ANQGSEA. V trimming: 6 bases; J trimming: 0 bases; junction bases outside the gene matches: 10. The CDR3 totals 16 residues. In nucleotides, the CDR3 is TGCAGCGTGAGGATACTGGGGGGGGCGAACACCGGGGAGCTGTTTTTT. Protein sequence: CSVRILGGANTGELFF.

The chain combines TRBV4-1 with TRBJ2-7; 8 bases match TRBD2. The CDR3 sequence is 16 residues long. Germline V lookup: CDR1 MGHRA, CDR2 YSYEKL. The V gene end was trimmed by 8 bases and the J gene end by 0 bases; junction bases not matched to a gene: 12. The CDR3 region is CASGPAGARDSYEQYF. For the CDR3, the DNA is TGCGCCAGCGGACCAGCGGGAGCCAGGGACTCCTACGAGCAGTACTTC.

The CDR3 bases are TGTGCCAGCAGTCCAGGGCTAAGCTCCTACAATGAGCAGTTCTTC. Translated, it gives CASSPGLSSYNEQFF. This chain uses TRBV11-2 with TRBJ2-1, with a weak D call TRBD1 (5 bases). Germline V gives CDR1 SGHAT, CDR2 FQNNGV. The CDR3 loop spans 15 amino acids. Trimming took off 6 bases at V and 0 bases at J, with 12 bases between the two ends.

This sequence joins TRBV4-1 and TRBJ1-1; D call uncertain. Germline V CDR1 and CDR2: MGHRA, YSYEKL. The V and J ends lost 0 bases and 7 bases respectively, with 6 bases between them. This CDR3 contains 12 residues. The CDR3 protein is CASSQDTREAFF. DNA for the CDR3: TGCGCCAGCAGCCAAGATACGCGTGAAGCTTTCTTT.

This chain joins TRBV30 and TRBJ2-1; 7 bases align to TRBD2. V dropped 3 bases and J dropped 9; count of bases not matched to a gene: 2. This CDR3 spans 11 amino acids. Germline lookup yields CDR1 GTSNPN and CDR2 SVGIG (reference sequence). CDR3 coding DNA: TGTGCCTGGAGCCGACTAGCTGAGCAGTTCTTC. It yields the protein CAWSRLAEQFF.

The J gene is TRBJ1-2, the V gene TRBV7-3, with 9 bases identical to TRBD1. CDR3 length equals 18 residues. V shed 5 bases, J shed 0 bases, and the junction held 13 bases outside the gene matches. CDR1 is SGHTA, CDR2 FQGTGA, per germline. The CDR3 nucleotides read TGTGCCAGCAGCCCCGGGACAGGGCGTACTCCCGCTAACTATGGCTACACCTTC. It codes for CASSPGTGRTPANYGYTF.

The chain employs TRBV6-5 and TRBJ1-6; 10 positions agree with TRBD1. CDR3 length: 15 residues. Germline CDR1 and CDR2: MNHEY and SVGAGI. Losses at the gene ends were 6 bases for V and 7 bases for J; bases not matched to a gene: 6. CDR3 region: CASSGGQGLNSPLHF. Here the CDR3 DNA reads TGTGCCAGCAGCGGGGGACAGGGGCTAAATTCACCCCTCCACTTT.

The J gene is TRBJ2-7, the V gene TRBV6-5; 9 nucleotides match TRBD2. The germline V gene encodes CDR1 MNHEY and CDR2 SVGAGI. This CDR3 comprises 15 residues. V lost 0 bases and J lost 4; bases outside the gene matches: 4. This chain's CDR3 is CASSYSAGGGYEQYF. The CDR3 region has the DNA TGTGCCAGCAGTTACTCTGCGGGAGGGGGGTACGAGCAGTACTTC.

The table lists this clone with a few counts. The V call is TRBV29-1, the J call TRBJ1-3; tentatively, D is TRBD1 (6 bases). Looked up from germline, CDR1 is SQVTM and CDR2 is ANQGSEA. The CDR3 totals 14 residues. V lost 0 bases, J lost 2 bases, and 8 bases lay in between. The DNA for the CDR3 is TGCAGCGTTGAAGATCCAGGGGCTGGAAACACCATATATTTT. This sequence encodes CSVEDPGAGNTIYF.

The V gene is TRBV30, the J gene TRBJ1-2, with 8 bases identical to TRBD1. There are 14 residues in the CDR3. V shed 4 bases, J shed 6 bases, and the junction held 10 bases outside the gene matches. The germline gives CDR1 GTSNPN, CDR2 SVGIG (reference sequence). CDR3 amino acids: CAWILPGGVDGYTF. The CDR3 DNA is TGTGCCTGGATTTTACCAGGGGGCGTGGATGGCTACACCTTC.

A single count supports this clone. The J gene is TRBJ1-5, the V gene TRBV5-1; 9 bases are shared with TRBD1. The CDR3 runs 16 residues. Germline CDR1 is SGHRS and CDR2 is YFSETQ. Trimming cost V 4 bases and J 2 bases; bases outside gene matches: 7. The CDR3 loop is CASSLSGQGGNQPQHF. In DNA form, the CDR3 reads TGCGCCAGCAGCCTTTCGGGACAGGGTGGCAATCAGCCCCAGCATTTT. The complete variable domain, with remaining parts taken from reference TRBV5-1 and TRBJ1-5, reads KAGVTQTPRYLIKTRGQQVTLSCSPISGHRSVSWYQQTPGQGLQFLFEYFSETQRNKGNFPGRFSGRQFSNSRSEMNVSTLELGDSALYLCASSLSGQGGNQPQHFGDGTRLSIL.

This clone turned up a few times. V gene TRBV19 combines with J gene TRBJ2-1; D gene ambiguous. Trimming took 5 bases from V and 4 from J, leaving 9 bases between them. The CDR3 has 13 residues. The germline V gene encodes CDR1 LNHDA and CDR2 SQIVND (reference sequence). The CDR3 DNA reads as TGTGCCAGTAGTGGGCAGCTGTACAATGAGCAGTTCTTC. It specifies CASSGQLYNEQFF.

The CDR3 spells CAISTGTGVSPLHF. CDR3 sequence (DNA): TGTGCCATCAGTACCGGGACAGGGGTTTCACCCCTCCACTTT. The chain carries TRBV10-3 and TRBJ1-6; 10 bases map to TRBD1. The CDR3 has 14 amino acids. Per the germline V gene, CDR1 is ENHRY and CDR2 is SYGVKD. Trimming cost V 5 bases and J 9 bases; bases outside gene matches: 4.

The count of this clone is one. The J gene is TRBJ1-1, the V gene TRBV6-5; D call uncertain. The CDR3 sequence is 15 residues long. V lost 6 bases to trimming and J lost 0 bases, with 14 bases between them. Looked up from germline, CDR1 is MNHEY and CDR2 is SVGAGI. The CDR3 DNA is TGTGCCAGCAGCGCCCCGAGCATAATGAACACTGAAGCTTTCTTT. This sequence encodes CASSAPSIMNTEAFF.

The chain employs TRBV7-9 and TRBJ2-1, with D possibly TRBD2 on 6 matching bases. The germline gives CDR1 SEHNR, CDR2 FQNEAQ (reference sequence). V was pared by 5 bases and J by 4 bases, with 12 bases between. The CDR3 is 14 amino acids. The CDR3 spells CASSPSGEYNEQFF. The CDR3 DNA sequence: TGTGCCAGCAGCCCCTCGGGGGAGTACAATGAGCAGTTCTTC. Variable domain in full (rest from reference TRBV7-9 and TRBJ2-1): DTGVSQNPRHKITKRGQNVTFRCDPISEHNRLYWYRQTLGQGPEFLTYFQNEAQLEKSRLLSDRFSAERPKGSFSTLEIQRTEQGDSAMYLCASSPSGEYNEQFFGPGTRLTVL.

The chain combines TRBV11-3 with TRBJ2-1; TRBD1 is a possible D gene (5 bases). Trimming took 1 base from V and 6 from J, leaving 7 bases between them. The CDR3 runs to 13 residues. The V gene's germline CDR1 is SGHNT and CDR2 YENEEA. The CDR3 region is CASSLGGSNEQFF. The CDR3, as DNA: TGTGCCAGCAGCTTAGGGGGCAGCAATGAGCAGTTCTTC. The full variable domain, rest sourced from reference TRBV11-3 and TRBJ2-1, is EAGVVQSPRYKIIEKKQPVAFWCNPISGHNTLYWYLQNLGQGPELLIRYENEEAVDDSQLPKDRFSAERLKGVDSTLKIQPAELGDSAVYLCASSLGGSNEQFFGPGTRLTVL.

V usage is TRBV6-5 and J usage is TRBJ2-2, with D unresolved. This CDR3 has 13 residues. V lost 6 bases to trimming and J lost 8 bases, with 13 bases between them. Germline-derived CDR1 and CDR2 are MNHEY and SVGAGI. The DNA for the CDR3 is TGTGCCAGCAGCTCTACCTATCTGGGGGAGCTGTTTTTT. Protein sequence: CASSSTYLGELFF.

The chain has TRBV27 and TRBJ2-1, with D possibly TRBD2 on 6 matching bases. The CDR3 is 16 amino acids. CDR1 and CDR2 (germline): MNHEY, SMNVEV (reference sequence). V lost 2 bases and J lost 0, with 11 bases in between. This CDR3 is CASSLRERSSYNEQFF. DNA of the CDR3: TGTGCCAGCAGTTTACGGGAGCGGAGCTCCTACAATGAGCAGTTCTTC.